The sequence of this T cell receptor (beta chain) was determined in a study of cytomegalovirus exposure and HLA in healthy donors. Study-wide findings and caveats: It was confirmed in vitro that three of the CMV-associated chains were specific for CMV antigens.

Germline V CDR1 and CDR2: SGDLS, YYNGEE. CDR3 size: 15 residues. V was shortened by 0 bases and J by 7 bases, with 13 bases between the two germline ends. PCR involved 60 Vbeta and 13 Jbeta primers. Method: immunoSEQ multiplex PCR; TCRdb's copy keeps in-frame clones and lacks some. Here the sample spans hundreds of thousands of clones, just under 70% being singletons. As for this clone: Its specificity is unknown.

The sequenced sample was PBMCs. The J gene is TRBJ1-4, the V gene TRBV9; a weak D match, TRBD1 (6 bases). This TCR came from a man aged 40-50 years in good health and CMV-seropositive. The CDR3 coding sequence is TGTGCCAGCAGCGTAGTTGGGGGGGGCGGTGAAAAACTGTTTTTT. Translating it yields CASSVVGGGGEKLFF.